This T cell receptor beta chain was captured by sequencing in a study of identifying expanded T cells in peripheral blood. General study results and limits: Over approximately two and four weeks, about 15 and 19 clones changed, versus approximately 1.2 between replicates. Across healthy donors, higher total template counts meant significantly greater approximately two-week count variance.

Note on this clone: Its antigen is still unknown.

TCRdb's table, derived via immunoSEQ multiplex PCR, lists solely in-frame clones and lacks some. Of fewer than 130,000 clones in the sample, around 89% were seen once. CDR1 and CDR2 from the germline V gene are SGHRS and YFSETQ. The V segment lost 0 bases and the J segment 2 bases; nucleotides outside the gene matches: 14. The CDR3 is made up of 18 amino acids. Healthy donors had no documented immune events, such as infections, while sampled. V and J are TRBV5-1 and TRBJ2-7, with 7 bases aligning to TRBD1. Sequenced input: blood. The sequence was collected from a person between 18 and 70 years old in good health. The CDR3, as DNA: TGCGCCAGCAGCTTGGCCTCTATCAACGAGGGGGCCCCCTACGAGCAGTACTTC. Translation gives CASSLASINEGAPYEQYF.